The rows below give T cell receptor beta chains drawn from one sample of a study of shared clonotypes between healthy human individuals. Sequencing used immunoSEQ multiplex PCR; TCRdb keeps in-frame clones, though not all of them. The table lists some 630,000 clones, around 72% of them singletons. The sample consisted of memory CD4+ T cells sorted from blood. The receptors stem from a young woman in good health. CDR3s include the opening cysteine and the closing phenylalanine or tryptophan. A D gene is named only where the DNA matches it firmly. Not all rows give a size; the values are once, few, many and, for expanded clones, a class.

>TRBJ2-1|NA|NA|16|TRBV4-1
CASSQGQGPLYNEQFF
TGCGCCAGCAGCCAAGGGCAGGGGCCCCTCTACAATGAGCAGTTCTTC
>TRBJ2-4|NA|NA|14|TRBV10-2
CASRSPGEGDIQYF
TGCGCCAGCCGTAGCCCAGGGGAAGGAGACATTCAGTACTTC
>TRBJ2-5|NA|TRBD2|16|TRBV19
CASSISSGLAGETQYF
TGTGCCAGTAGTATATCTTCGGGACTAGCGGGGGAGACCCAGTACTTC
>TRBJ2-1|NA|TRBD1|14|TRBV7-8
CASSLDLTGGGQFF
TGTGCCAGCAGCTTAGATCTTACAGGGGGTGGGCAGTTCTTC
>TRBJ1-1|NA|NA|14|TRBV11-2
CASSLGGGNTEAFF
TGTGCCAGCAGCTTAGGGGGAGGTAACACTGAAGCTTTCTTT
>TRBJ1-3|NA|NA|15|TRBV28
CASSFLTETGNTIYF
TGTGCCAGCAGTTTCCTGACAGAAACTGGAAACACCATATATTTT
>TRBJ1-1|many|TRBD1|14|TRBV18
CASSRQGANTEAFF
TGTGCCAGCTCACGACAGGGAGCGAACACTGAAGCTTTCTTT
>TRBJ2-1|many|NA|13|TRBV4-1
CASSEQRVYEQFF
TGCGCCAGCAGCGAACAACGGGTATATGAGCAGTTCTTC
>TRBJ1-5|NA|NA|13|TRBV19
CASSTYRVQPQHF
TGTGCCAGTAGTACATACAGGGTTCAGCCCCAGCATTTT
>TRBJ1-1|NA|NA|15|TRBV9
CASSVVTGRNTEAFF
TGTGCCAGCAGCGTAGTAACAGGGCGGAACACTGAAGCTTTCTTT